The present T cell receptor (beta chain) was sequenced within a study of radiation and T cells in renal cell carcinoma. The method was immunoSEQ multiplex PCR; TCRdb's version includes in-frame clones alone and lacks a portion of them. The table records about 120,000 clones, about 81% of them present only once. There are 14 residues in the CDR3. Per germline, CDR1 ENHRY and CDR2 SYGVKD. V lost 3 bases and J 4 bases, leaving 12 bases between the germline ends. Noted time point: blood 2 weeks post-SBRT. Noted treatment: 15 Gy SBRT to primary tumor, nephrectomy 4 weeks later. The origin of this receptor is a woman aged 55-69 years with renal cell carcinoma. The V and J genes are TRBV10-3 and TRBJ1-2; D ambiguous. Sample: blood, taken from a patient whose treatment included radiotherapy and nephrectomy. For the CDR3, the DNA is TGTGCCATCAGTGATGAGCCAAATCTCTATGGCTACACCTTC. This translates into CAISDEPNLYGYTF.